This TCR beta chain was captured by sequencing in a study of a mutant IDH1 vaccine in newly diagnosed glioma. Study as a whole: Vaccine dosing followed radiotherapy by 4-6 weeks, or accompanied temozolomide cycles. Before enrollment, patients got radiotherapy alone, temozolomide alone, or mostly the combination. Of treated patients, approximately 60% were men and about 38% women, averaging about 37 years.

Generated by immunoSEQ multiplex PCR, the TCRdb table keeps only in-frame clones and is missing some. The top ten clones hold 4% of a sample with 65,000 or so clones, roughly 85% of them seen once. Noted time point: week 23, last vaccination. All doses held 300 ug of mutant IDH1 20-mer peptide, with topical imiquimod. The donor cohort comprised cases of new WHO grade 3 or 4 IDH1-mutant, ATRX-lost astrocytoma. J lost 3 bases, V lost 6 bases, and 9 bases had no gene match. CDR1 and CDR2 (germline): MNHEY, SMNVEV (reference sequence). The CDR3 extends over 15 amino acids. In regard to this clone: The target antigen is unknown.

The specimen comprised PBMCs, sampled from a glioma patient whose treatment included an IDH1 peptide vaccine. The receptor comes from a man under 40 with glioma. The J gene is TRBJ2-3, the V gene TRBV27; the match to TRBD1 covers 7 bases. CDR3 in amino acids: CASSVYGRGTDTQYF. The DNA of the CDR3 is TGTGCCAGCAGCGTTTATGGCAGGGGGACAGATACGCAGTATTTT.